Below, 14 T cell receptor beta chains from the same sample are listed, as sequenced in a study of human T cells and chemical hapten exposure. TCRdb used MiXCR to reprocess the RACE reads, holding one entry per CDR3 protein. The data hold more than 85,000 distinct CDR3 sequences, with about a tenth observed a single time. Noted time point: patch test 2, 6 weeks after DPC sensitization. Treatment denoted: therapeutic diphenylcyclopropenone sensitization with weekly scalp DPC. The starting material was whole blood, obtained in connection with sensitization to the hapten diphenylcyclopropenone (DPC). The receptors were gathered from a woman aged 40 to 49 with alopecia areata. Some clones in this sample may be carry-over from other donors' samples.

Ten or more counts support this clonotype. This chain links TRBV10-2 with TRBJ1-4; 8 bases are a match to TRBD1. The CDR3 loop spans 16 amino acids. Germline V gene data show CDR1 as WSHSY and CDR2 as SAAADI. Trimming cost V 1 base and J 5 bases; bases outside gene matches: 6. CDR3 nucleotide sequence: TGCGCCAGCAGTGAGTTCGGACAGGGATTGAATGAAAAACTGTTTTTT. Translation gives CASSEFGQGLNEKLFF.

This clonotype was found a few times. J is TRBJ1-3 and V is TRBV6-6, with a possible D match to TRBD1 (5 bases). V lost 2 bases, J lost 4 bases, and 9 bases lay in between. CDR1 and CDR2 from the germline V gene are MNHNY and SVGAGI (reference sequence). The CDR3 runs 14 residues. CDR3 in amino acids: CASSYGAGGNTIYF. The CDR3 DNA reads TGTGCCAGCAGTTACGGGGCGGGAGGAAACACCATATATTTT.

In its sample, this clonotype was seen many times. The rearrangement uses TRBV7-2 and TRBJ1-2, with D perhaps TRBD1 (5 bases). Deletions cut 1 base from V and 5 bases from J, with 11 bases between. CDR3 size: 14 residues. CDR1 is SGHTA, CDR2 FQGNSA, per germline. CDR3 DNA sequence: TGTGCCAGCAGCTTAGGAGCAGGGCATTATGGCTACACCTTC. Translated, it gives CASSLGAGHYGYTF. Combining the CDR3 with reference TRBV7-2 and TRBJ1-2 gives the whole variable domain GAGVSQSPSNKVTEKGKDVELRCDPISGHTALYWYRQSLGQGLEFLIYFQGNSAPDKSGLPSDRFSAERTGGSVSTLTIQRTQQEDSAVYLCASSLGAGHYGYTFGSGTRLTVV.

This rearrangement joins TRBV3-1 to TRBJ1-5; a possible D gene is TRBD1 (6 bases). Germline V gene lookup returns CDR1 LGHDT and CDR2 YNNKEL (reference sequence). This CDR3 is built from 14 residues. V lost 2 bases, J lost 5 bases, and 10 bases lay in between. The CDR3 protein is CASSQNRADQPQHF. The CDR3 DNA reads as TGTGCCAGCAGCCAAAACAGGGCTGATCAGCCCCAGCATTTT.

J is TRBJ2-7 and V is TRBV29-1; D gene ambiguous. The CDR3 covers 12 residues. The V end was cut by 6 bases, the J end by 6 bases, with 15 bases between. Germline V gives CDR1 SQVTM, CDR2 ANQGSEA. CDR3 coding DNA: TGCAGCGTCGACGCCCTAACCGGCGAGCAGTACTTC. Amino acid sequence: CSVDALTGEQYF.

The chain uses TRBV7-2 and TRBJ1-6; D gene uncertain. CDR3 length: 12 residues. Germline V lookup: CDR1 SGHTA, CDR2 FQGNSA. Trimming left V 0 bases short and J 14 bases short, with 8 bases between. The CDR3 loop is CASSLADTALHF. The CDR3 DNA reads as TGTGCCAGCAGCTTAGCGGATACGGCCCTCCACTTT. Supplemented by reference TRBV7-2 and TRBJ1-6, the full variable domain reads GAGVSQSPSNKVTEKGKDVELRCDPISGHTALYWYRQSLGQGLEFLIYFQGNSAPDKSGLPSDRFSAERTGGSVSTLTIQRTQQEDSAVYLCASSLADTALHFGNGTRLTVT.

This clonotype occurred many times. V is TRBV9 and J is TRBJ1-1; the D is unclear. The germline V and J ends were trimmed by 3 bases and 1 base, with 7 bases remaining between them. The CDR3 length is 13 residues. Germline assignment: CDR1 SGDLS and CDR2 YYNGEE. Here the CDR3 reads CASSAAGNTEAFF. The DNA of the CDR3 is TGTGCCAGCAGCGCCGCGGGGAACACTGAAGCTTTCTTT.

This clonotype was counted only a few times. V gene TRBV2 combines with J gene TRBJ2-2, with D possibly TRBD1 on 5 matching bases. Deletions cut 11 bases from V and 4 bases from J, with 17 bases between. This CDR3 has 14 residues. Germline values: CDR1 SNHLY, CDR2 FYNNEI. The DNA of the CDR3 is TGTGCCTCCGACGGACCAGGGCTCACCGGGGAGCTGTTTTTT. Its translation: CASDGPGLTGELFF.

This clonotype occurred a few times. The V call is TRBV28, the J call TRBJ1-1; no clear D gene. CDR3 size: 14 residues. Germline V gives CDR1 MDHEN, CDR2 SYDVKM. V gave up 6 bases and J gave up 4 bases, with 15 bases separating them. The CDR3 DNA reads TGTGCCAGCAGCCCCGGAGACTTGGGCACTGAAGCTTTCTTT. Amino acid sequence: CASSPGDLGTEAFF.

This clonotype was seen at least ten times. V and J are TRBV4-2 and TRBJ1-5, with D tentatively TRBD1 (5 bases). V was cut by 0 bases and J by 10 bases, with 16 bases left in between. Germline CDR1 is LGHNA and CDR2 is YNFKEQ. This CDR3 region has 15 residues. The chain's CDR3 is CASSQDPGDLGPQHF. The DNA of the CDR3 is TGTGCCAGCAGCCAAGATCCCGGGGACCTCGGACCCCAGCATTTT.

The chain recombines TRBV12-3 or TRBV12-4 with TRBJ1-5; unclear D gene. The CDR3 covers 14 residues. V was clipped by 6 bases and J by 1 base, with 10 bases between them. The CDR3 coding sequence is TGTGCCAGCAGCGGGTCAGAGAGCAATCAGCCCCAGCATTTT. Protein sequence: CASSGSESNQPQHF.

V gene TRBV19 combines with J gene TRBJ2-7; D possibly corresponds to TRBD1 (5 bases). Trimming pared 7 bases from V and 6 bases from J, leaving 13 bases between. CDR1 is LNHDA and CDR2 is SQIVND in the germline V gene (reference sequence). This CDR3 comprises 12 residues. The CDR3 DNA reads TGTGCCAGTAAAGGGGAACGTGTCGAGCAGTACTTC. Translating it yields CASKGERVEQYF.

The CDR3 DNA reads TGTGCCAGCAGTTATCCCCCGGGGGTCTACAATGAGCAGTTCTTC. It codes for CASSYPPGVYNEQFF. The gene calls are TRBV6-2 or TRBV6-3 and TRBJ2-1; tentative D call: TRBD2 (6 bases). The CDR3 totals 15 residues. The germline V gene encodes CDR1 MNHEY and CDR2 SVGEGT. V dropped 3 bases and J dropped 3 bases, with 12 bases sitting between them.

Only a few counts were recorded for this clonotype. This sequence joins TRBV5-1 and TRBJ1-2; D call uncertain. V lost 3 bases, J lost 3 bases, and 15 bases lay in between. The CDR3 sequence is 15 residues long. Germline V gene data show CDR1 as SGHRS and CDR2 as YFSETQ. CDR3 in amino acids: CASSYQYTSDYGYTF. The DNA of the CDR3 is TGCGCCAGCAGCTACCAATATACTTCGGACTATGGCTACACCTTC. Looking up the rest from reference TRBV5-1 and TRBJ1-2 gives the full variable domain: KAGVTQTPRYLIKTRGQQVTLSCSPISGHRSVSWYQQTPGQGLQFLFEYFSETQRNKGNFPGRFSGRQFSNSRSEMNVSTLELGDSALYLCASSYQYTSDYGYTFGSGTRLTVV.